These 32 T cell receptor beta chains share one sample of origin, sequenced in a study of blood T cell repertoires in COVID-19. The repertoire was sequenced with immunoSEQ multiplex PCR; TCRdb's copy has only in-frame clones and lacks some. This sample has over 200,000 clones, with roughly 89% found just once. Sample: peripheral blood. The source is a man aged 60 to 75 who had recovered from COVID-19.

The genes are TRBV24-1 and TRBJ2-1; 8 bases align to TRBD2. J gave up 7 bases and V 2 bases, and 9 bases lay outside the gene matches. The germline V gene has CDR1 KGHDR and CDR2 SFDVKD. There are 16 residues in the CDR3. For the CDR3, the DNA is TGTGCCACCAGTGATTCCGGGGGGGCGCGAATAAATGAGCAGTTCTTC. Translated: CATSDSGGARINEQFF.

The CDR3 DNA sequence: TGCGCCAGCAGCCACGGGACAGGGAGTTATGGCTACACCTTC. Its translation: CASSHGTGSYGYTF. V usage is TRBV4-1 and J usage is TRBJ1-2; 9 bases are shared with TRBD1. Looked up from germline, CDR1 is MGHRA and CDR2 is YSYEKL. This CDR3 contains 14 residues. The trim removed 3 bases at V and 5 bases at J, leaving 4 bases unmatched.

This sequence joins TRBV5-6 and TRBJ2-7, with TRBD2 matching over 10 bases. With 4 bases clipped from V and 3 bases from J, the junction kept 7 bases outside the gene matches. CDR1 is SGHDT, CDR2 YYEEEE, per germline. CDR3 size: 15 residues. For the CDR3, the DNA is TGTGCCAGCAGCCCGTTAGCGGGGGGCGGCTACGAGCAGTACTTC. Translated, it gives CASSPLAGGGYEQYF.

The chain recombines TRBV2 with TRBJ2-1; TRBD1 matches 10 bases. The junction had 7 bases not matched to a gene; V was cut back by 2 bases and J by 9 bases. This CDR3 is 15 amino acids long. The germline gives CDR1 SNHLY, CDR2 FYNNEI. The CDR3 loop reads CASSELGQGYGEQFF. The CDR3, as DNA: TGTGCCAGCAGTGAATTGGGACAGGGGTATGGTGAGCAGTTCTTC. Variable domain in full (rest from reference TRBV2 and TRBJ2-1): EPEVTQTPSHQVTQMGQEVILRCVPISNHLYFYWYRQILGQKVEFLVSFYNNEISEKSEIFDDQFSVERPDGSNFTLKIRSTKLEDSAMYFCASSELGQGYGEQFFGPGTRLTVL.

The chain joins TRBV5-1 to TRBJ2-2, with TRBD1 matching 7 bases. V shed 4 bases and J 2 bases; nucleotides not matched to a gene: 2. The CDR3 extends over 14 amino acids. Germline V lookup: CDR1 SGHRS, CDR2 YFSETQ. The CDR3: CASSRDSNTGELFF. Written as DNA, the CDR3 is TGCGCCAGCAGCCGGGACAGCAACACCGGGGAGCTGTTTTTT.

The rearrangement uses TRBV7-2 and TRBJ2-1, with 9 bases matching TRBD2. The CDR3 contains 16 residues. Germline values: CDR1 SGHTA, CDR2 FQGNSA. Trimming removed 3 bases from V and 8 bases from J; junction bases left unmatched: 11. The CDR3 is CASSFSGSISIHEQFF. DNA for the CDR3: TGTGCCAGCAGCTTTAGCGGGAGTATCTCCATTCATGAGCAGTTCTTC.

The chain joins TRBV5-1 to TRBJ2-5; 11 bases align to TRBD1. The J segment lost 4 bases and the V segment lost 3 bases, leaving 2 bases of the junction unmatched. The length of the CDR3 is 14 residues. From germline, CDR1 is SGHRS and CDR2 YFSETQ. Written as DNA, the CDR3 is TGCGCCAGCAGCTGGACAGGGGGCCCAGAGACCCAGTACTTC. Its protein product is CASSWTGGPETQYF.

CDR3 coding DNA: TGTGCCAGCAGCCCGGAGGGGGCGGGAGGGACGAACAATGAGCAGTTCTTC. It is translated as CASSPEGAGGTNNEQFF. This chain connects TRBV3-1 (or the pseudogene TRBV3-2) to TRBJ2-1, with 9 nucleotides matching TRBD2. Germline CDR1 reads LGHDT; CDR2 reads YNNKEL (reference sequence). The V gene end was trimmed by 4 bases and the J gene end by 5 bases; junction bases not matched to a gene: 12. The CDR3 has 17 residues.

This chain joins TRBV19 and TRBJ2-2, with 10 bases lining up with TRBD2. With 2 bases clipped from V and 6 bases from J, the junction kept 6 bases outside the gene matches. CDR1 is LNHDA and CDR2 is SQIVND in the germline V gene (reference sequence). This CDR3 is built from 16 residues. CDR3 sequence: CASSIPSGGAPGELFF. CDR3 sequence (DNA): TGTGCCAGTAGTATACCAAGCGGGGGGGCTCCCGGGGAGCTGTTTTTT.

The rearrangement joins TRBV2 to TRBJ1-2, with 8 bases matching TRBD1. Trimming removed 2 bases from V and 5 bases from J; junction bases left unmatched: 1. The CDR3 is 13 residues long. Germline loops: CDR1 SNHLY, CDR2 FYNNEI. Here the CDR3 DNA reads TGTGCCAGCAGTGAAAGGACAGGGTATGGCTACACCTTC. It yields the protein CASSERTGYGYTF. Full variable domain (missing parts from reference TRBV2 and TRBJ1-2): EPEVTQTPSHQVTQMGQEVILRCVPISNHLYFYWYRQILGQKVEFLVSFYNNEISEKSEIFDDQFSVERPDGSNFTLKIRSTKLEDSAMYFCASSERTGYGYTFGSGTRLTVV.

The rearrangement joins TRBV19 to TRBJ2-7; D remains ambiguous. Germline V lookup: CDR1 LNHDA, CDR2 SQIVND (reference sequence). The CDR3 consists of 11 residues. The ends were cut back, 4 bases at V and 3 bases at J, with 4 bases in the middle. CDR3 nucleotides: TGTGCCAGTAGTACTTACTACGAGCAGTACTTC. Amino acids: CASSTYYEQYF.

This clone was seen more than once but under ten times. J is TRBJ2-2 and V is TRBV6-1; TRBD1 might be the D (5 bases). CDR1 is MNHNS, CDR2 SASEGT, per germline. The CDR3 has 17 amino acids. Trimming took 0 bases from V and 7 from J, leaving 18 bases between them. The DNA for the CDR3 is TGTGCCAGCAGTGAAGCCTTTAGCTTCAGGGCAGGCGGGGAGCTGTTTTTT. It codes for CASSEAFSFRAGGELFF.

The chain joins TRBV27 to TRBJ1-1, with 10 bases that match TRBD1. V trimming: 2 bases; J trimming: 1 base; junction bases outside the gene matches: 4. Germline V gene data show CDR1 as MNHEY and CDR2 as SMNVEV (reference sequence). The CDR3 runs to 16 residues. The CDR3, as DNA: TGTGCCAGCAGTTTACGACAGGGGGCAAGGAACACTGAAGCTTTCTTT. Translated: CASSLRQGARNTEAFF.

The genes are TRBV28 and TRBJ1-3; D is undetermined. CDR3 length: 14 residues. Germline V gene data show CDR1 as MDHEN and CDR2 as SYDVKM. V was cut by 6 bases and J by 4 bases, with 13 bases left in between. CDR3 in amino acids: CASRLGAWGNTIYF. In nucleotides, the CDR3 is TGTGCCAGCAGACTAGGTGCGTGGGGAAACACCATATATTTT.

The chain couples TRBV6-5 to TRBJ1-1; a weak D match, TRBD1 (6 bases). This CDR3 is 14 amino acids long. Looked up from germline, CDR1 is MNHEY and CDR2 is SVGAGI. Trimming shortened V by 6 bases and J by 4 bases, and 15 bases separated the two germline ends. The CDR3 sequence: CASSPPIRGTEAFF. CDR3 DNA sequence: TGTGCCAGCAGCCCCCCCATCAGGGGCACTGAAGCTTTCTTT.

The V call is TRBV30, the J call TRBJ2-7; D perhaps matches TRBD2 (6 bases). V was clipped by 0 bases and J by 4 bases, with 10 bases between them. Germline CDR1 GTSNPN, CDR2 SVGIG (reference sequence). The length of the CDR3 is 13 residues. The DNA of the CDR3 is TGTGCCTGGAGTGTCGGTGGGAGGTACGAGCAGTACTTC. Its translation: CAWSVGGRYEQYF. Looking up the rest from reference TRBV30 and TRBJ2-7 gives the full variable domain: SQTIHQWPATLVQPVGSPLSLECTVEGTSNPNLYWYRQAAGRGLQLLFYSVGIGQISSEVPQNLSASRPQDRQFILSSKKLLLSDSGFYLCAWSVGGRYEQYFGPGTRLTVT.

This CDR3 is CASSLSRGQTSYEQYF. The CDR3 DNA reads as TGTGCCAGCAGTTTATCCAGGGGACAGACCTCCTACGAGCAGTACTTC. This chain uses TRBV27 with TRBJ2-7; 7 positions match TRBD1. V lost 0 bases, J lost 0 bases, and 5 bases stayed unmatched. CDR3 length equals 16 residues. CDR1 MNHEY and CDR2 SMNVEV come from the germline V gene (reference sequence).

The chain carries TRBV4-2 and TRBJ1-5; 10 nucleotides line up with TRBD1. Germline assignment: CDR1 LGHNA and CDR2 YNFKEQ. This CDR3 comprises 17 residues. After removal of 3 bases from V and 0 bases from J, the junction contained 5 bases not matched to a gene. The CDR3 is CASSQGQGFNSNQPQHF. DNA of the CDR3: TGTGCCAGCAGCCAGGGACAGGGGTTCAATAGCAATCAGCCCCAGCATTTT.

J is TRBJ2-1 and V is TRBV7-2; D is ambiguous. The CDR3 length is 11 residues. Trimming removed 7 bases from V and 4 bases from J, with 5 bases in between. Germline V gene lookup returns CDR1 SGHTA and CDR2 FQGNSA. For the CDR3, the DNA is TGTGCCAGCACCCAGTACAATGAGCAGTTCTTC. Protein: CASTQYNEQFF.

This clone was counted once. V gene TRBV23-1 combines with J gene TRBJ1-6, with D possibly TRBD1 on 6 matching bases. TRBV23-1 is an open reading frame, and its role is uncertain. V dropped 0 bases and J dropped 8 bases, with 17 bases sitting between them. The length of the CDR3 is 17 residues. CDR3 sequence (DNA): TGCGCCAGCAGTCAATCGATTAAGGGGGGGTTGCATTCACCCCTCCACTTT. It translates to CASSQSIKGGLHSPLHF.

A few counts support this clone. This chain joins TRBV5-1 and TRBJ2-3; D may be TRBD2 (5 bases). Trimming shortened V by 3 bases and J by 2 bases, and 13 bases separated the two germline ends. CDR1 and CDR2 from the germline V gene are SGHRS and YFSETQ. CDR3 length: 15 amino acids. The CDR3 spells CASSSGNVLTDTQYF. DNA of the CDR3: TGCGCCAGCAGCTCGGGGAATGTTCTCACAGATACGCAGTATTTT.

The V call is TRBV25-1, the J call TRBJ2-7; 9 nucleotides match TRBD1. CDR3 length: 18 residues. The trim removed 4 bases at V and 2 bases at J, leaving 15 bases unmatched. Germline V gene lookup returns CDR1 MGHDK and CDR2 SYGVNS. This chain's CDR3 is CASSGLPGTGSGTYEQYF. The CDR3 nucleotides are TGTGCCAGCAGTGGCCTCCCGGGGACAGGGAGTGGGACCTACGAGCAGTACTTC.

The CDR3 coding sequence is TGTGCCAGCATCCTCGGACAGGGGAACACTGAAGCTTTCTTT. This sequence encodes CASILGQGNTEAFF. The V call is TRBV28, the J call TRBJ1-1; 8 nucleotides agree with TRBD1. V gave up 7 bases and J gave up 1 base; unmatched junction bases: 5. Per germline, CDR1 MDHEN and CDR2 SYDVKM. CDR3 size: 14 residues. The whole variable domain, remainder taken from reference TRBV28 and TRBJ1-1, is DVKVTQSSRYLVKRTGEKVFLECVQDMDHENMFWYRQDPGLGLRLIYFSYDVKMKEKGDIPEGYSVSREKKERFSLILESASTNQTSMYLCASILGQGNTEAFFGQGTRLTVV.

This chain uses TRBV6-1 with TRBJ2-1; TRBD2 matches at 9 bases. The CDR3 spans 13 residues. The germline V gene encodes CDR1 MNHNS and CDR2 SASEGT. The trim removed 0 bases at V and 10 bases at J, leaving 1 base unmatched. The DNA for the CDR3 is TGTGCCAGCAGTGAAGCGGCGGGGGGGGAGCAGTTCTTC. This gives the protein CASSEAAGGEQFF.

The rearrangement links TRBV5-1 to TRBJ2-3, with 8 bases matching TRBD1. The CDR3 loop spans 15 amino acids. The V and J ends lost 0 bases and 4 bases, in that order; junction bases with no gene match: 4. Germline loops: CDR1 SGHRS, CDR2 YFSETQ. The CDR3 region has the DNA TGCGCCAGCAGCTTGGCCACGACAGGGGCAGATACGCAGTATTTT. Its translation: CASSLATTGADTQYF.

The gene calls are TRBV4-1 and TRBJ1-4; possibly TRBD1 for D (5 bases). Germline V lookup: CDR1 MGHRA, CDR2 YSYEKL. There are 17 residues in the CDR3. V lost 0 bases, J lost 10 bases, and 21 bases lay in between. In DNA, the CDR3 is TGCGCCAGCAGCCAAGATTTCGGGGGGTGGGCCCGTCCAAAACTGTTTTTT. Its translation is CASSQDFGGWARPKLFF.

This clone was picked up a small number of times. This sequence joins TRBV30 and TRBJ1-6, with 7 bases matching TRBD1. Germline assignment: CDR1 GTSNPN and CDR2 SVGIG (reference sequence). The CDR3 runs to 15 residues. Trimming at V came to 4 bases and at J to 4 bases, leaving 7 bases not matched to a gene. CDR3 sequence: CAWKIRGQYNSPLHF. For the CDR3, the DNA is TGTGCCTGGAAGATCCGGGGACAGTATAATTCACCCCTCCACTTT.

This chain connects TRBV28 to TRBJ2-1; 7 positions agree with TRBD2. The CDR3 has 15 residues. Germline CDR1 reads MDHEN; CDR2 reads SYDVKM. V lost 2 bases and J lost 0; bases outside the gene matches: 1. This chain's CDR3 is CASSLGGGSYNEQFF. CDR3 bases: TGTGCCAGCAGTTTAGGCGGGGGCTCCTACAATGAGCAGTTCTTC.

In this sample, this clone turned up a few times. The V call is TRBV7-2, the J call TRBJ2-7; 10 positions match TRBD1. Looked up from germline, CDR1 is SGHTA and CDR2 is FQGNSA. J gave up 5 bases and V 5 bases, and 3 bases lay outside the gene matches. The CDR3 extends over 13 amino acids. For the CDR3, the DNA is TGTGCCAGCAGCACGGACAGGGGGGACGAGCAGTACTTC. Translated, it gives CASSTDRGDEQYF.

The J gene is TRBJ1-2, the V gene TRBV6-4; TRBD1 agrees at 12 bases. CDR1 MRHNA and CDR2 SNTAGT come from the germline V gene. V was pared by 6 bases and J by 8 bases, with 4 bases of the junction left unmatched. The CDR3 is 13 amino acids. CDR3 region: CASRAGQGAGYTF. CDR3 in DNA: TGTGCCAGCAGGGCGGGACAGGGGGCAGGCTACACCTTC.

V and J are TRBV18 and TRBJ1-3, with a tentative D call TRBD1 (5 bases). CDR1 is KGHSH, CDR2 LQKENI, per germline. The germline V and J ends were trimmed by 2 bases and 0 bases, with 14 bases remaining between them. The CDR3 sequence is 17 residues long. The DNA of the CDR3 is TGTGCCAGCTCACCATCGACGGGGGTCTACTCTGGAAACACCATATATTTT. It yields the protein CASSPSTGVYSGNTIYF.

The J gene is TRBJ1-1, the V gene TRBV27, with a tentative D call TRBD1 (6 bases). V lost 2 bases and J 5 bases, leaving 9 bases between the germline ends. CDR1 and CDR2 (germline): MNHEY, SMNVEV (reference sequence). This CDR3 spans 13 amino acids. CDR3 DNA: TGTGCCAGCAGTTTAGAGGGGGGGACTGAAGCTTTCTTT. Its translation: CASSLEGGTEAFF.